This T cell receptor beta chain originates from a study of T cell changes during pregnancy in multiple sclerosis. Germline assignment: CDR1 SGHAT and CDR2 FQNNGV. The ends lost 5 bases at V and 1 base at J; junction bases unmatched: 4. This CDR3 has 14 amino acids. Generated by immunoSEQ multiplex PCR, the TCRdb table keeps only in-frame clones and is missing some. The sample carries some 80,000 clones, more than 70% recorded once. This sequence was found in a female donor in good health, enrolled as a control in a pregnancy study. The sequenced sample was peripheral blood, obtained in the first trimester of pregnancy. The chain carries TRBV11-2 and TRBJ1-1; 7 bases agree with TRBD1. Written as DNA, the CDR3 is TGTGCCAGCAGCGCTACAGGGGAGAACACTGAAGCTTTCTTT. Residues: CASSATGENTEAFF.